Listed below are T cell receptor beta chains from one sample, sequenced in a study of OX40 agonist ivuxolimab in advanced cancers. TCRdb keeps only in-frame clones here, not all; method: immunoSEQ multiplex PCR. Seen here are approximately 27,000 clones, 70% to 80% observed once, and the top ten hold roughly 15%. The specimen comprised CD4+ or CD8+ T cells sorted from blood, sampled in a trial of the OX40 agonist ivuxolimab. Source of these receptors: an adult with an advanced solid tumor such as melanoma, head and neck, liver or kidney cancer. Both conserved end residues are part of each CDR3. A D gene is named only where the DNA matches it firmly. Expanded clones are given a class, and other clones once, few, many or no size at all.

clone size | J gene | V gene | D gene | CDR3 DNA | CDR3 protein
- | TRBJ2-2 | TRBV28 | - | TGTGCCAGCAGTACCCCAACCGGGGAGCTGTTTTTT | CASSTPTGELFF
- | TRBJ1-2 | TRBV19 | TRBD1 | TGTGCCAGTAGCATCGGACAGGGGGGAGGCTACACCTTC | CASSIGQGGGYTF
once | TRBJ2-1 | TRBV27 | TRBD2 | TGTGCCAGCAGTCCTGGGGTAGCGGGGGGCTCCTACAATGAGCAGTTCTTC | CASSPGVAGGSYNEQFF
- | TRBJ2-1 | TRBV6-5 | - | TGTGCCAGCAGTAGGACAGCATTTCAGGGTGACCAAACGTTCTTC | CASSRTAFQGDQTFF
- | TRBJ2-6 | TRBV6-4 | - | TGTGCCAGCAGCCAAGACAGCTCTGGGGCCAACGTCCTGACTTTC | CASSQDSSGANVLTF
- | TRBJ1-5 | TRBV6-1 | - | TGTGCCAGCAGTGATAACAGGGTTCAGCCCCAGCATTTT | CASSDNRVQPQHF
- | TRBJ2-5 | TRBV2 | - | TGTGCCAGCAATCTTAACCCACTCGTTAATTACCTGGAAGAGACCCAGTACTTC | CASNLNPLVNYLEETQYF
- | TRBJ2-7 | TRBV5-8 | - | TGTGCCAGCAGCTTGGGACTAACCCACGAGCAGTACTTC | CASSLGLTHEQYF
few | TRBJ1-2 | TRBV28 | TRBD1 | TGTGCCAGCAGTTACAGGGGGGCCCCCTATGGCTACACCTTC | CASSYRGAPYGYTF
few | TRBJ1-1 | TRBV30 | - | TGTGCCTGGAGTAGCAGGCACACTGAAGCTTTCTTT | CAWSSRHTEAFF
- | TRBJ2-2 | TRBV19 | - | TGTGCCAGTAGTAAAGTGGGTCTCGGGGAGCTGTTTTTT | CASSKVGLGELFF
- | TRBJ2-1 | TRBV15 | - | TGTGCCACCAGGAATCCGGGTCCGTACAATGAGCAGTTCTTC | CATRNPGPYNEQFF
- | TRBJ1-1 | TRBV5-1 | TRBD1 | TGCGCCAGCAGCTTGACAGGGGGCTGGGAAGCTTTCTTT | CASSLTGGWEAFF
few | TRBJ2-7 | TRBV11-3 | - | TGTGCCAGCAGCTTCAAATCAGGCCCCTACGAGCAGTACTTC | CASSFKSGPYEQYF
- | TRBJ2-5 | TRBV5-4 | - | TGTGCCAGCAGCTTTCAAGAGACCCAGTACTTC | CASSFQETQYF
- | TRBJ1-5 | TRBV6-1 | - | TGTGCCAGCAGTGAAGTGTGGACAGCCGATCCCTTCTATAGCAATCAGCCCCAGCATTTT | CASSEVWTADPFYSNQPQHF
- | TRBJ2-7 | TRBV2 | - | TGTGCCAGCACTTGGGGGCTAAACTACGAGCAGTACTTC | CASTWGLNYEQYF
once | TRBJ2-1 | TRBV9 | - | TGTGCCAGCAGCGTTACTAGTGGCTCCTACAATGAGCAGTTCTTC | CASSVTSGSYNEQFF
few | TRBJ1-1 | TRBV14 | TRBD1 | TGTGCCAGCAGCTCGAGACAGGGGCCCAACACTGAAGCTTTCTTT | CASSSRQGPNTEAFF
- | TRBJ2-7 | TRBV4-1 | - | TGCGCCAGCAGCCAAGAAGGGGGGTTACCGCAGTACTTC | CASSQEGGLPQYF
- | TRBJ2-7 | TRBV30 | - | TGTGCCTGGACGGTTGGGGGGGCCCGCGAGCAGTACTTC | CAWTVGGAREQYF
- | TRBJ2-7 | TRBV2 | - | TGTGCCAGCAGTGGTGACCTAGCGAGCTCCTACGAGCAGTACTTC | CASSGDLASSYEQYF
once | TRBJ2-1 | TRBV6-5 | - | TGTGCCAGCAGGTCGATCTACAATGAGCAGTTCTTC | CASRSIYNEQFF
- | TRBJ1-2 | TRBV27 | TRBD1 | TGTGCCAGCAGTAATCTGGGACAGCCCTATGGCTACACCTTC | CASSNLGQPYGYTF
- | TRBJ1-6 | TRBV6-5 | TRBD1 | TGTGCCAGCAGTTTATACAGGGGGCAGAATTCACCCCTCCACTTT | CASSLYRGQNSPLHF
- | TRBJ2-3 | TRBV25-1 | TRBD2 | TGTGCCAGCAGTGACCATTCGGTGATAGCGGGGTTCACAGATACGCAGTATTTT | CASSDHSVIAGFTDTQYF
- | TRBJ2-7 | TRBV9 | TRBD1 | TGTGCCAGCAGCATAACGGGACAGGGCGCCTACGAGCAGTACTTC | CASSITGQGAYEQYF
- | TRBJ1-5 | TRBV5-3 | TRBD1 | TGTGCCAGAAGCTGGACAGGGGTAAATCAGCCCCAGCATTTT | CARSWTGVNQPQHF
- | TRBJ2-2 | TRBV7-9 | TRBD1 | TGTGCCAGCAGCTTAGTGAGGACAGGGTTGGCCGGGGAGCTGTTTTTT | CASSLVRTGLAGELFF
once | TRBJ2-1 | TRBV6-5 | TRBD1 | TGTGCCAGCAGTTACTCGCTGGGACAGGGTTACAATGAGCAGTTCTTC | CASSYSLGQGYNEQFF
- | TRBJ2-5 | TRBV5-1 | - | TGCGCCAGCAGACCTGATCGAGAGACCCAGTACTTC | CASRPDRETQYF
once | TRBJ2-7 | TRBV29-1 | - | TGCAGCGTTGGAGGTCGGAGCAGGACCTTCGAGCAGTACTTC | CSVGGRSRTFEQYF
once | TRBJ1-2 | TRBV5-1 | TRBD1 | TGCGCCAGCACCGGACAGGGGCAGAGAGGCTACACCTTC | CASTGQGQRGYTF
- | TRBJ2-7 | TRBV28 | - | TGTGCCAGCAGCCCCGGTCAGGTCTACGAGCAGTACTTC | CASSPGQVYEQYF
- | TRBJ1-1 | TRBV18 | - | TGTGCCAGCGGTCATAACAGGGAAGGCACTGAAGCTTTCTTT | CASGHNREGTEAFF
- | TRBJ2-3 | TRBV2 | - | TGTGCCAGCAGTGTGACAGTCCCAACAGATACGCAGTATTTT | CASSVTVPTDTQYF
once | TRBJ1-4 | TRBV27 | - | TGTGCCAGCAGTCCGCAGGGTTGGACTAATGAAAAACTGTTTTTT | CASSPQGWTNEKLFF
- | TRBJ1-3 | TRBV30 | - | TGTGCCTGGAGCACCTCAGGGGCAAGAAACACCATATATTTT | CAWSTSGARNTIYF
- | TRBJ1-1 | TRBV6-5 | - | TGTGCCAGCAGTCCCCCCCAGAACACTGAAGCTTTCTTT | CASSPPQNTEAFF
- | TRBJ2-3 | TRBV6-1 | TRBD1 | TGTGCCACCCTGCCGACCGGGACAGGGGTTAGTACGCAGTATTTT | CATLPTGTGVSTQYF
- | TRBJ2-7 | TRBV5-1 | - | TGCGCCAGCAGCTTCAGCGACGTATCCTACGAGCAGTACTTC | CASSFSDVSYEQYF
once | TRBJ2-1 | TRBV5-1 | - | TGCGCCAGCAGCTTAATGGGTAATGAGCAGTTCTTC | CASSLMGNEQFF
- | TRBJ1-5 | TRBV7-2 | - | TGTGCCAGCAGCCGCGCCTTTAATCAGCCCCAGCATTTT | CASSRAFNQPQHF
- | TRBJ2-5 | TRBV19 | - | TGTGCCAGTAGCGGGGGGACAGGCCACCAAGAGACCCAGTACTTC | CASSGGTGHQETQYF
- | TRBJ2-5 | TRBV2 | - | TGTGCCGCCCAAGGTTCTCATCAAGAGACCCAGTACTTC | CAAQGSHQETQYF
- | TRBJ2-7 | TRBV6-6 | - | TGTGCCAGCAGTTCAAGGACAGTGGCTCCCTACGAGCAGTACTTC | CASSSRTVAPYEQYF
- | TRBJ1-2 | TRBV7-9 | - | TGTGCCAGCAGTCAAGACCACGGGACAACTAACTATGGCTACACCTTC | CASSQDHGTTNYGYTF
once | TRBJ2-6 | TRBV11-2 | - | TGTGCCAGCAGCTTCAGACCTGGGAAGGCTGGGGCCAACGTCCTGACTTTC | CASSFRPGKAGANVLTF
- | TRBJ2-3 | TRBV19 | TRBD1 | TGTGCCAGTAGGAAGAGACAGGGGGTTAGCACAGATACGCAGTATTTT | CASRKRQGVSTDTQYF
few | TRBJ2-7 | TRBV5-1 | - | TGCGCCAGCACTCCCGGGACACGCCACGAGCAGTACTTC | CASTPGTRHEQYF
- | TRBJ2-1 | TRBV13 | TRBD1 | TGTGCCAGCAGCTTAGATTTCAGGGGGCGCGTGTGGATGCAGTTCTTC | CASSLDFRGRVWMQFF
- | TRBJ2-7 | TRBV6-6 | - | TGTGCCAGCAGTTACTCAAGGGGCGAGCAGTACTTC | CASSYSRGEQYF
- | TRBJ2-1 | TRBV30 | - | TGTGCCTGGAGTGTAATCCAAATTAATGAGCAGTTCTTC | CAWSVIQINEQFF
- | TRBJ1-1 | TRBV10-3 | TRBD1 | TGTGCCATCAACGGACAGGGGGCGGGAACTGAAGCTTTCTTT | CAINGQGAGTEAFF
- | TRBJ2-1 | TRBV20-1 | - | TGCAGCTTCTCGGGTGGGTATGAGCAGTTCTTC | CSFSGGYEQFF
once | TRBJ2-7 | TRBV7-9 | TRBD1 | TGTGCCAGCAGCTTAATGGGACAGTCCTACGAGCAGTACTTC | CASSLMGQSYEQYF